The 3 T cell receptor beta chains in this list originate from one sample, sequenced in a study of blood T cell repertoires in COVID-19 (dated by TCRdb to 2018 to 2021). The receptor library was made with the immunoSEQ multiplex PCR assay. TCRdb obtained this table from immuneACCESS and retained in-frame rearrangements with V and J assigned. These tables miss some clones; where compared with another copy, unresolved V genes account for less than half of the shortfall, and the remainder is unexplained. The sample yields roughly 80,000 clones; 85% to 90% were counted once. Approximately 15% of the sample belongs to the ten largest clones. The sample taken for sequencing was peripheral blood. Receptor source: a man older than 75 in a cohort sampled during active COVID-19.

V usage is TRBV5-6 and J usage is TRBJ2-2; possibly TRBD2 for D (5 bases). CDR3 length: 17 amino acids. V shed 4 bases and J shed 5 bases, with 21 bases lying between them. The V gene's germline CDR1 is SGHDT and CDR2 YYEEEE. CDR3 coding DNA: TGTGCCAGCAGCCCTGGGCTAGCAAAGGCTGGAACCGGGGAGCTGTTTTTT. The encoded protein is CASSPGLAKAGTGELFF.

This chain joins TRBV7-8 and TRBJ1-1; a possible D gene is TRBD1 (6 bases). V lost 1 base and J 5 bases, leaving 14 bases between the germline ends. Germline CDR1 and CDR2: SGHVS and FQNEAQ. The CDR3 length is 15 residues. CDR3 in DNA: TGTGCCAGCAGCTTAGTAACAGGGTTGAGAACTGAAGCTTTCTTT. Residues: CASSLVTGLRTEAFF.

J is TRBJ2-7 and V is TRBV27; a weak D match, TRBD1 (6 bases). Germline CDR1 and CDR2: MNHEY and SMNVEV (reference sequence). This CDR3 is 12 amino acids long. The ends were cut back, 4 bases at V and 6 bases at J, with 10 bases in the middle. The CDR3, as DNA: TGTGCCAGCAGTTCGCAGGGGATCGAGCAGTACTTC. Its translation: CASSSQGIEQYF.